The clone carrying this T cell receptor (beta chain) has just one count. The antigen remains undetermined. Using its own MiXCR run on the RT-PCR reads, TCRdb lists one record per CDR3 protein. The sample gives 800,000 or so distinct CDR3 sequences, approximately 21% of which show up once; approximately 10% is in the top ten. This specimen comes from a study of response to subunit inactivated influenza vaccine. The study, taken as a whole, reports: There was a suggestion from the authors that each seasonal influenza vaccination recruits few new T cells.

This CDR3 region has 15 residues. Trimming took off 0 bases at V and 7 bases at J, with 13 bases between the two ends. CDR1 and CDR2 from the germline V gene are SGDLS and YYNGEE. This clonotype originated in a man in his forties or fifties who received an inactivated influenza vaccine. The chain has TRBV9 and TRBJ2-2; D may be TRBD2 (5 bases). The sequences come from PBMCs from blood, collected about 5 days after vaccination. The CDR3 loop is CASSVASGFDGELFF. CDR3 DNA sequence: TGTGCCAGCAGCGTAGCTTCGGGGTTTGACGGGGAGCTGTTTTTT.